What follows is one T cell receptor beta chain and its context. Its cognate antigen is unknown. The ends were cut back, 3 bases at V and 5 bases at J, with 12 bases in the middle. This CDR3 has 13 residues. The germline V gene has CDR1 GTSNPN and CDR2 SVGIG (reference sequence). The data stem from a study of graft-versus-host responses after intestinal transplantation. Study-level information: The recipients all started with anti-thymocyte globulin induction and then took tacrolimus and steroids for 3 to 4 years.

Generated by immunoSEQ multiplex PCR, the TCRdb table keeps only in-frame clones and is missing some. This table has nearly 95,000 clones, around 93% appearing once. The clonotype was recovered from a human donor who received an intestinal transplant. Sequencing was performed on unstimulated CD8+ T cells sorted from spleen or lymph node cells, taken before intestinal transplant. V gene TRBV30 combines with J gene TRBJ2-3, with D unresolved. The CDR3 reads CAWSPLTGDTQYF. As DNA, the CDR3 is TGTGCCTGGAGCCCCTTAACGGGAGATACGCAGTATTTT.